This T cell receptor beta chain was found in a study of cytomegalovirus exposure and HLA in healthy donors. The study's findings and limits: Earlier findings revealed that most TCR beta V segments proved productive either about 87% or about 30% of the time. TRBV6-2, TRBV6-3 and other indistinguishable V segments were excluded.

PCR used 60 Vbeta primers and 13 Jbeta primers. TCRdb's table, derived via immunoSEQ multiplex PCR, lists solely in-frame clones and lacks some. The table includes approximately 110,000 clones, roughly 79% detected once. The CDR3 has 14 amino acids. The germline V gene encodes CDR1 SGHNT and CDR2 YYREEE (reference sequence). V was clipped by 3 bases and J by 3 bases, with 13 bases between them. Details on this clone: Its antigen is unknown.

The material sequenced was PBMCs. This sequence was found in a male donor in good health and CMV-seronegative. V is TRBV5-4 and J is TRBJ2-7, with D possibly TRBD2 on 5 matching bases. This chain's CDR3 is CASSSPDGNYEQYF. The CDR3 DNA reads TGTGCCAGCAGCTCTCCGGACGGGAACTACGAGCAGTACTTC.